The clone carrying this T cell receptor beta chain was seen repeatedly, ten times or more. The CDR3 is 13 residues long. Looked up from germline, CDR1 is WNHNN and CDR2 is SYGVQD (reference sequence). Trimming removed 0 bases at V and 6 bases at J, with 5 bases between. This sample stems from a study of T cells after yellow fever vaccination. The overall study: Preparation used SMART-Seq v4 Ultra Low Input for the low-cell-number fractions.

TCRdb analysed the 5' RACE reads with MiXCR anew, one entry per CDR3 protein. The sample lists tens of thousands of distinct CDR3 sequences; 6% to 7.5% were seen once. The source is a man in his thirties or forties who received the YFV17D yellow fever vaccine. The source was CD8+ T cells sorted from PBMCs, collected 15 days after the yellow fever booster vaccination. The rearrangement uses TRBV10-1 and TRBJ2-2; no clear D. Here the CDR3 reads CASSESTAGELFF. Written as DNA, the CDR3 is TGCGCCAGCAGTGAGTCGACGGCCGGGGAGCTGTTTTTT.